The 23 T cell receptor beta chains below come from one sample, sequenced in a study of vaccination and CD4 T cells after COVID-19. Antigen specificity for these receptors is unknown. Treatment denoted: roughly 11-day PBMC culture with coronavirus spike peptide pools or control peptides (ViraFEST assay). Oncomine TCR Beta short-read sequencing was applied to DNA from cultured CD4+ T cells. TCRdb fed the PCR reads into MiXCR, producing one record per CDR3 protein. The data hold some 13,000 distinct CDR3 sequences, with roughly a third observed a single time. Sequenced input: CD4+ T cells from blood, cultured in vitro. These receptors came from a human donor who had recovered from COVID-19.

This clonotype showed up just a few times. This chain connects TRBV6-1 to TRBJ2-7; 8 bases are a match to TRBD1. J was trimmed by 5 bases and V by 7 bases; bases with no gene match: 10. This CDR3 has 14 amino acids. Germline V lookup: CDR1 MNHNS, CDR2 SASEGT. CDR3 DNA: TGTGCCAGCAAATTTGGACAGGGTAGCGACGAGCAGTACTTC. Amino acids: CASKFGQGSDEQYF.

The sample holds a few counts of this clonotype. The chain couples TRBV10-3 to TRBJ2-3, with no clear D. The CDR3 is 13 residues long. Per germline, CDR1 ENHRY and CDR2 SYGVKD. The V and J ends lost 0 bases and 2 bases respectively, with 3 bases between them. In DNA, the CDR3 is TGTGCCATCAGTGAGTCGGACACAGATACGCAGTATTTT. Amino acid sequence: CAISESDTDTQYF.

The count of this clonotype is one. The chain carries TRBV20-1 and TRBJ1-4, with D perhaps TRBD1 (5 bases). Germline V gene sequence: CDR1 DFQATT, CDR2 SNEGSKA (reference sequence). V was pared by 3 bases and J by 7 bases, with 15 bases between. The CDR3 extends over 14 amino acids. Written as DNA, the CDR3 is TGCAGTGCTAGGAGGGGAGGCCGCGCTGAAAAACTGTTTTTT. This gives the protein CSARRGGRAEKLFF.

The chain uses TRBV19 and TRBJ1-5; 9 nucleotides align to TRBD1. J gave up 6 bases and V 5 bases, and 11 bases lay outside the gene matches. Germline V gene sequence: CDR1 LNHDA, CDR2 SQIVND (reference sequence). CDR3 length equals 16 residues. This chain's CDR3 is CASSPGGTGTLQPQHF. CDR3 coding DNA: TGTGCCAGTAGTCCCGGAGGGACAGGGACTCTTCAGCCCCAGCATTTT.

The chain carries TRBV20-1 and TRBJ2-7; D is possibly TRBD1 or TRBD2 (5 bases each). The CDR3 is made up of 13 amino acids. The germline V and J ends were trimmed by 3 bases and 8 bases, with 17 bases remaining between them. Germline assignment: CDR1 DFQATT and CDR2 SNEGSKA (reference sequence). The CDR3 region has the DNA TGCAGTGCTAGGGGGACGGGATATACGAAGCAGTACTTC. Its protein is CSARGTGYTKQYF.

This clonotype appeared a few times. The V gene is TRBV28, the J gene TRBJ2-2, with D unclear. Trimming took off 2 bases at V and 2 bases at J, with 12 bases between the two ends. Germline loops: CDR1 MDHEN, CDR2 SYDVKM. The CDR3 is made up of 16 amino acids. CDR3 sequence (DNA): TGTGCCAGCAGTTTAGCGGCGTTATCTAACACCGGGGAGCTGTTTTTT. It translates to CASSLAALSNTGELFF.

The table lists this clonotype with a few counts. J is TRBJ2-5 and V is TRBV12-3 or TRBV12-4, with 13 bases identical to TRBD2. CDR3 length equals 15 residues. The trim removed 8 bases at V and 4 bases at J, leaving 7 bases unmatched. As DNA, the CDR3 is TGTGCCAGCGGACCGGGACTAGCGGGGCTAGAGACCCAGTACTTC. This sequence encodes CASGPGLAGLETQYF.

The chain is built from TRBV5-1 and TRBJ2-5, with D maybe TRBD2 (6 bases). V was trimmed by 3 bases and J by 3 bases, leaving 12 bases between them. Looked up from germline, CDR1 is SGHRS and CDR2 is YFSETQ. The CDR3 covers 14 residues. The CDR3 spells CASSSSSAEETQYF. The DNA for the CDR3 is TGCGCCAGCAGCTCCTCTAGCGCCGAAGAGACCCAGTACTTC.

J is TRBJ2-1 and V is TRBV27; D might be TRBD2 (5 bases). The CDR3 length is 15 residues. The ends were cut back, 0 bases at V and 9 bases at J, with 15 bases in the middle. Germline V gene data show CDR1 as MNHEY and CDR2 as SMNVEV (reference sequence). The chain's CDR3 is CASSLSPVNEGEQFF. The CDR3 DNA is TGTGCCAGCAGTTTATCCCCAGTAAATGAGGGTGAGCAGTTCTTC.

The rearrangement uses TRBV7-3 and TRBJ2-2; D not certain. The CDR3 contains 13 residues. V lost 0 bases and J lost 4, with 3 bases in between. Germline CDR1 reads SGHTA; CDR2 reads FQGTGA. CDR3 in amino acids: CASSLTLTGELFF. DNA for the CDR3: TGTGCCAGCAGCTTAACGCTCACCGGGGAGCTGTTTTTT.

In DNA, the CDR3 is TGTGCCAGCAGCTTCCAGGGGGCAGGTACTGAAGCTTTCTTT. Amino acid sequence: CASSFQGAGTEAFF. This chain links TRBV7-2 with TRBJ1-1; TRBD1 matches at 8 bases. V trimming: 3 bases; J trimming: 5 bases; junction bases outside the gene matches: 5. CDR1 SGHTA and CDR2 FQGNSA come from the germline V gene. This CDR3 contains 14 residues.

The chain employs TRBV15 and TRBJ2-5; no clear D. Germline loops: CDR1 LNHNV, CDR2 YYDKDF (reference sequence). Between the trimmed V and J ends, which lost 0 bases and 3 bases, there was a span of 5 bases. The CDR3 consists of 13 residues. The CDR3 loop is CATSRDTKETQYF. CDR3 nucleotide sequence: TGTGCCACCAGCAGAGATACCAAAGAGACCCAGTACTTC.

The rearrangement uses TRBV5-4 and TRBJ2-6, with 9 bases aligning to TRBD1. The V segment lost 4 bases and the J segment 1 base; nucleotides outside the gene matches: 12. The germline V gene has CDR1 SGHNT and CDR2 YYREEE (reference sequence). This CDR3 spans 19 amino acids. The CDR3, as DNA: TGTGCCAGCAGCACGCCGACAGGGGGATTAGCGTCTGGGGCCAACGTCCTGACTTTC. Translated, it gives CASSTPTGGLASGANVLTF.

The chain has TRBV20-1 and TRBJ2-7; a possible D gene is TRBD2 (5 bases). The CDR3 sequence is 12 residues long. The V gene lost 5 bases and the J gene lost 4 bases, with 12 bases spanning the gap. Germline CDR1 DFQATT, CDR2 SNEGSKA (reference sequence). CDR3 coding DNA: TGCAGTGCTCCAGAATCGGGATACGAGCAGTACTTC. It yields the protein CSAPESGYEQYF.

This clonotype turned up a few times. The chain employs TRBV7-2 and TRBJ1-5, with 8 bases matching TRBD1. The CDR3 length is 16 residues. The V segment lost 1 base and the J segment 5 bases; nucleotides outside the gene matches: 7. Germline lookup yields CDR1 SGHTA and CDR2 FQGNSA. The chain's CDR3 is CASSLGGGQGYQPQHF. The CDR3 DNA reads TGTGCCAGCAGCTTAGGAGGAGGACAGGGATATCAGCCCCAGCATTTT.

The table lists this clonotype with a few counts. The V gene is TRBV20-1, the J gene TRBJ2-3, with D perhaps TRBD2 (6 bases). The germline V gene has CDR1 DFQATT and CDR2 SNEGSKA (reference sequence). The CDR3 is 12 amino acids. V dropped 7 bases and J dropped 2 bases, with 10 bases sitting between them. The CDR3 DNA reads as TGCAGTGGAGGGCGGGACACAGATACGCAGTATTTT. Its protein product is CSGGRDTDTQYF.

This sequence joins TRBV7-8 and TRBJ2-6, with 12 bases that match TRBD1. The junction had 4 bases not matched to a gene; V was cut back by 1 base and J by 0 bases. Germline CDR1 reads SGHVS; CDR2 reads FQNEAQ. CDR3 size: 19 residues. The CDR3 region has the DNA TGTGCCAGCAGCTTAGGGGGACAGGGGGCTGGCTCTGGGGCCAACGTCCTGACTTTC. It codes for CASSLGGQGAGSGANVLTF.

This chain uses TRBV28 with TRBJ1-2; the match to TRBD1 covers 7 bases. CDR1 and CDR2 from the germline V gene are MDHEN and SYDVKM. This CDR3 contains 15 residues. Trimming at V came to 2 bases and at J to 8 bases, leaving 11 bases not matched to a gene. Written as DNA, the CDR3 is TGTGCCAGCAGTTTACCGACAGGGATTGAGCGAGGCTACACCTTC. Amino acid sequence: CASSLPTGIERGYTF.

This clonotype was picked up a small number of times. The chain couples TRBV30 to TRBJ1-2; perhaps TRBD1 as D (5 bases). Trimming removed 4 bases from V and 4 bases from J, with 19 bases in between. CDR1 and CDR2 from the germline V gene are GTSNPN and SVGIG (reference sequence). The CDR3 covers 15 residues. CDR3 coding DNA: TGTGCCTGGACCCTACGGGACCGACCGGTCTATGGCTACACCTTC. Amino acids: CAWTLRDRPVYGYTF. Variable domain in full (rest from reference TRBV30 and TRBJ1-2): SQTIHQWPATLVQPVGSPLSLECTVEGTSNPNLYWYRQAAGRGLQLLFYSVGIGQISSEVPQNLSASRPQDRQFILSSKKLLLSDSGFYLCAWTLRDRPVYGYTFGSGTRLTVV.

This chain connects TRBV20-1 to TRBJ2-3, with no clear D. V was clipped by 4 bases and J by 4 bases, with 9 bases between them. This CDR3 has 12 residues. The germline gives CDR1 DFQATT, CDR2 SNEGSKA (reference sequence). CDR3 protein: CSAIDSPDTQYF. CDR3 bases: TGCAGTGCTATTGATTCTCCAGATACGCAGTATTTT.

Only one count was recorded for this clonotype. The chain uses TRBV20-1 and TRBJ2-1; unclear D gene. Germline CDR1 DFQATT, CDR2 SNEGSKA (reference sequence). The CDR3 loop spans 12 amino acids. The ends were cut back, 6 bases at V and 6 bases at J, with 12 bases in the middle. For the CDR3, the DNA is TGCAGTGCCGGGTGGCGGTCCAATGAGCAGTTCTTC. Amino acids: CSAGWRSNEQFF.

The chain uses TRBV29-1 and TRBJ2-5, with D uncertain. The CDR3 length is 12 residues. The V gene's germline CDR1 is SQVTM and CDR2 ANQGSEA. V was trimmed by 4 bases and J by 1 base, leaving 7 bases between them. CDR3 loop: CSVVGLQETQYF. Written as DNA, the CDR3 is TGCAGCGTTGTAGGGCTCCAAGAGACCCAGTACTTC.

The table lists this clonotype with a few counts. The chain employs TRBV5-6 and TRBJ1-2; no reliable D call. The V end was cut by 0 bases, the J end by 4 bases, with 7 bases between. Germline V lookup: CDR1 SGHDT, CDR2 YYEEEE. The CDR3 has 13 residues. The CDR3 region is CASSLGHLYGYTF. CDR3 nucleotides: TGTGCCAGCAGCTTGGGGCACCTCTATGGCTACACCTTC.